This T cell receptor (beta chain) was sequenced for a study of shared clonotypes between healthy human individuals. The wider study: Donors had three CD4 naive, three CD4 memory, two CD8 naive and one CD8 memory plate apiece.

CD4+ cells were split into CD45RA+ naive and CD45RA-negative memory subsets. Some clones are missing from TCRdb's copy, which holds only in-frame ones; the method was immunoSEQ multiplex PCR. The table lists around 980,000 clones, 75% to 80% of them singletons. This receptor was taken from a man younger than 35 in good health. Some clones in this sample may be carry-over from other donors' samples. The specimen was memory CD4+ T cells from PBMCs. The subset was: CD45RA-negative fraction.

The CDR3 bases are TGTGCCAGCAGTTTGGGACAGGGGGCGAGGTATGGCTACACCTTC. It yields the protein CASSLGQGARYGYTF. This chain connects TRBV28 to TRBJ1-2, with TRBD1 matching over 12 bases. Unmatched junction bases numbered 4, after V lost 3 bases and J lost 5 bases. The CDR3 extends over 15 amino acids. Germline V gene sequence: CDR1 MDHEN, CDR2 SYDVKM.